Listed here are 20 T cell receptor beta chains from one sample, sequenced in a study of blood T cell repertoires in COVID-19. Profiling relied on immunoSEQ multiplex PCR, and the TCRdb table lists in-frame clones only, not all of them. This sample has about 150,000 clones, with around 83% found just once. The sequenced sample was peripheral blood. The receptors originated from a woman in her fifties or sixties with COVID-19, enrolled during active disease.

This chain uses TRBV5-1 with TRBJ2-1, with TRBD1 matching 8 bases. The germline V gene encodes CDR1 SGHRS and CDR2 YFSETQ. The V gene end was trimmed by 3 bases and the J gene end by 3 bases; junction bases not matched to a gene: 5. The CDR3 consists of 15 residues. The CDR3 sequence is CASSWMTGVYNEQFF. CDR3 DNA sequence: TGCGCCAGCAGCTGGATGACAGGGGTCTACAATGAGCAGTTCTTC.

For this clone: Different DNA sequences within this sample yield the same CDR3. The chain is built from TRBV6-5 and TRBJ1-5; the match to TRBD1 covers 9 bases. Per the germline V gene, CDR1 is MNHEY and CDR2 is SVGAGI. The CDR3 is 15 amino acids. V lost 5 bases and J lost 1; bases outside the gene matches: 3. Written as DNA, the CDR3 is TGTGCCAGCAGTACAGGGGGCTCGAGCAATCAGCCCCAGCATTTT. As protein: CASSTGGSSNQPQHF.

This CDR3 reads CASSSGQTNSPLHF. Written as DNA, the CDR3 is TGCGCCAGCAGCTCTGGACAAACAAATTCACCCCTCCACTTT. The chain employs TRBV5-1 and TRBJ1-6; D may be TRBD1 (5 bases). V lost 3 bases and J lost 7, with 11 bases in between. The CDR3 extends over 14 amino acids. Germline V gene sequence: CDR1 SGHRS, CDR2 YFSETQ.

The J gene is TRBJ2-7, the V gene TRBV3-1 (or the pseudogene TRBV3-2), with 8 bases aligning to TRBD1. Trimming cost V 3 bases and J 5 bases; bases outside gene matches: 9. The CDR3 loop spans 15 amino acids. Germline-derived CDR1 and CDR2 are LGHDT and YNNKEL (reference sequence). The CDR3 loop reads CASSQTGDRVHEQYF. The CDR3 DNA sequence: TGTGCCAGCAGCCAGACAGGGGACAGAGTCCACGAGCAGTACTTC.

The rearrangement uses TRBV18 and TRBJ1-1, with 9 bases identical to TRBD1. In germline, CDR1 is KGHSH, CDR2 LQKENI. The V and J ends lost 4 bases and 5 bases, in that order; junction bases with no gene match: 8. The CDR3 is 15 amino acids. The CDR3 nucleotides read TGTGCCAGCTCACGGGACAGGGCTGTTGGAACTGAAGCTTTCTTT. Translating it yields CASSRDRAVGTEAFF.

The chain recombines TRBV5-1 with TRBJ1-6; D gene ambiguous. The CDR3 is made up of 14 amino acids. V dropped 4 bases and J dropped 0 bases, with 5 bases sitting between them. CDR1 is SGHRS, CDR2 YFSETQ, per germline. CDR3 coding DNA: TGCGCCAGCAGCGGGAGCTCCTATAATTCACCCCTCCACTTT. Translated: CASSGSSYNSPLHF.

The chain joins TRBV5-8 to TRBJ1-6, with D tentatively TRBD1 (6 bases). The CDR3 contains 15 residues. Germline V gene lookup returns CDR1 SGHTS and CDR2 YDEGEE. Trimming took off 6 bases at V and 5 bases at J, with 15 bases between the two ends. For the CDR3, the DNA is TGTGCCAGCATCTCCCGGTGGACAGATAATTCACCCCTCCACTTT. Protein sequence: CASISRWTDNSPLHF.

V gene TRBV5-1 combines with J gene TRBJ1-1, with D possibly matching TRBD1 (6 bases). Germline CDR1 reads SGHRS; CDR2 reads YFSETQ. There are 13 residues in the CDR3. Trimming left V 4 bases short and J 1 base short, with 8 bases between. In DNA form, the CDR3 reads TGCGCCAGCAGCGCGACAGGGAACACTGAAGCTTTCTTT. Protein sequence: CASSATGNTEAFF.

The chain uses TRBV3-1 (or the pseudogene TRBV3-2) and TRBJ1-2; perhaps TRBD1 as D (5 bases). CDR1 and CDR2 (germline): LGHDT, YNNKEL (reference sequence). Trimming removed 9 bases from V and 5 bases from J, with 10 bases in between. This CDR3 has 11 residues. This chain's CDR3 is CASAGYYGYTF. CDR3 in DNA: TGTGCCAGTGCAGGGTATTATGGCTACACCTTC.

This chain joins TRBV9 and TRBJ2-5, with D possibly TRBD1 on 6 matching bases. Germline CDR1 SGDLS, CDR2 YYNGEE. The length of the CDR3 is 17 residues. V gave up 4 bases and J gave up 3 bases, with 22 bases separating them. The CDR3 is CASSPQPWTAGKETQYF. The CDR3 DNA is TGTGCCAGCAGCCCGCAGCCATGGACAGCTGGAAAAGAGACCCAGTACTTC.

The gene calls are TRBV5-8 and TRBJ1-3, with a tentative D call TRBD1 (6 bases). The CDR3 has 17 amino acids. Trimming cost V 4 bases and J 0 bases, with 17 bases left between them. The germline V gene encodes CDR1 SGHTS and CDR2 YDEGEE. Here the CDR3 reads CASSLTGFGSSGNTIYF. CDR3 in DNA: TGTGCCAGCAGCCTAACAGGGTTCGGAAGCTCTGGAAACACCATATATTTT. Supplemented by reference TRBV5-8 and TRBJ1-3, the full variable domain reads EAGVTQSPTHLIKTRGQQATLRCSPISGHTSVYWYQQALGLGLQFLLWYDEGEERNRGNFPPRFSGRQFPNYSSELNVNALELEDSALYLCASSLTGFGSSGNTIYFGEGSWLTVV.

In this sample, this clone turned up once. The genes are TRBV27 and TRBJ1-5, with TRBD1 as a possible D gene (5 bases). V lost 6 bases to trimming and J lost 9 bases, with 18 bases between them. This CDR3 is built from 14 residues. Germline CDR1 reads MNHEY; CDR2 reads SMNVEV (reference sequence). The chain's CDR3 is CASSRTASGGPQHF. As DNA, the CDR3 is TGTGCCAGCAGCCGGACGGCATCCGGGGGGCCCCAGCATTTT.

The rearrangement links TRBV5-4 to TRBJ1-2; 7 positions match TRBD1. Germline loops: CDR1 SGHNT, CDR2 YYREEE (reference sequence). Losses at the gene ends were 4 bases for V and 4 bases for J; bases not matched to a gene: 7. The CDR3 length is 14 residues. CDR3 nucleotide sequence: TGTGCCAGCAGCCCAACAGGGGAGACCTATGGCTACACCTTC. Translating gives CASSPTGETYGYTF.

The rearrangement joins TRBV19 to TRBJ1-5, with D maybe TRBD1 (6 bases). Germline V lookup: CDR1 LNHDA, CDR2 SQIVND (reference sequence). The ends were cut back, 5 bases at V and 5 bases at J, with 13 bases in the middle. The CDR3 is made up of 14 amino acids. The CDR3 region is CASSLRTVDQPQHF. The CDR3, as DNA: TGTGCCAGTAGTCTCCGGACAGTCGATCAGCCCCAGCATTTT.

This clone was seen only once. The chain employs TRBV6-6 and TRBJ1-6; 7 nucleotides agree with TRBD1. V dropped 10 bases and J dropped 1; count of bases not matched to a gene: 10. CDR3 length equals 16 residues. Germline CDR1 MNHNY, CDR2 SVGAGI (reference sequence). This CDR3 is CATREGAGSYNSPLHF. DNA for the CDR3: TGTGCCACCCGGGAGGGGGCTGGGTCCTATAATTCACCCCTCCACTTT.

The CDR3 DNA reads as TGTGCCAGCAGCTTAAAAGGGGGCTTAACAGATACGCAGTATTTT. Amino acids: CASSLKGGLTDTQYF. This chain joins TRBV11-1 and TRBJ2-3; 7 bases match TRBD1. The V and J ends lost 2 bases and 3 bases, in that order; junction bases with no gene match: 5. The CDR3 length is 15 residues. CDR1 is SGHAT and CDR2 is FQDESV in the germline V gene (reference sequence).

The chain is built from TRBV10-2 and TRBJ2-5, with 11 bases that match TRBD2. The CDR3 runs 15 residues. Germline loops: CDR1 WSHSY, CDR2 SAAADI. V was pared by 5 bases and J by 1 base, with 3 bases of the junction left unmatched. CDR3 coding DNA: TGCGCCAGCAGTTCTAGCGGGAGGTCCCAAGAGACCCAGTACTTC. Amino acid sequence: CASSSSGRSQETQYF.

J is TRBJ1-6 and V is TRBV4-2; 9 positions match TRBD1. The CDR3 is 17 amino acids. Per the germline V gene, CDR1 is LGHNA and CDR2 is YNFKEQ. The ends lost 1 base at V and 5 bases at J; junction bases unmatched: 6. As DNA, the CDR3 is TGTGCCAGCAGCCAAGCGGACAGGGGACGCGATAATTCACCCCTCCACTTT. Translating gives CASSQADRGRDNSPLHF.

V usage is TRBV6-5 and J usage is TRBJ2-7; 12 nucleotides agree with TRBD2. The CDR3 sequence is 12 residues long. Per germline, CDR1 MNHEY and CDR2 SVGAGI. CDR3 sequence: CATSGRSYEQYF. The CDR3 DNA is TGTGCTACTAGCGGGAGGTCCTACGAGCAGTACTTC.

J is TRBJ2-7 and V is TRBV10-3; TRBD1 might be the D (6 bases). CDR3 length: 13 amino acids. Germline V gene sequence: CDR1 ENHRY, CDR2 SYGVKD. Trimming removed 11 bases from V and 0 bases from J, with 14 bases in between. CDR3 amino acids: CALRTEPSYEQYF. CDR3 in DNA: TGTGCCTTACGGACAGAGCCCTCCTACGAGCAGTACTTC.